The text below deals with one T cell receptor (beta chain). Thyroid surgery was preceded by no treatment in any patient. The sample is drawn from a study of metastatic and nonmetastatic thyroid tumors. From the PCR reads, TCRdb re-called clones with MiXCR. The sample contains about 92,000 clones, 15% of which appear only once. This TCR was recovered from a female donor with papillary thyroid cancer or a benign thyroid nodule (not recorded which). Some clones in this sample may be carry-over from other donors' samples. The sequenced sample consisted of blood.

CDR3 sequence reads: CASRAEYGYTF. The CDR3 nucleotides read TGTGCCAGCAGAGCGGAATATGGCTACACCTTC. This rearrangement joins TRBV9 to TRBJ1-2; no firm D call. Germline CDR1 is SGDLS and CDR2 is YYNGEE. The CDR3 consists of 11 residues. Trimming cost V 5 bases and J 5 bases, with 7 bases left between them.